This T cell receptor beta chain was retrieved from a study of blood T cell repertoires in COVID-19. Study information: T cells, B-cell-depleted T cells, or PBMCs supplied cDNA or gDNA.

Using immunoSEQ multiplex PCR, the repertoire was profiled, and TCRdb retains in-frame clones only, with some absent. The table shows around 250,000 clones, with 82% occurring only once. V was clipped by 8 bases and J by 8 bases; unmatched bases: 16. The CDR3 sequence is 17 residues long. Germline V CDR1 and CDR2: MGHRA, YSYEKL. The sample taken for sequencing was PBMCs or T cells enriched from blood (not recorded which). This TCR came from a man aged 35-49 years who had been exposed to COVID-19. V and J are TRBV4-1 and TRBJ2-1, with 12 bases that match TRBD2. CDR3 nucleotide sequence: TGCGCCAGCTACGGCCCTAGCGGGAGGGCCCTCGCCCATGAGCAGTTCTTC. Encoded protein: CASYGPSGRALAHEQFF.